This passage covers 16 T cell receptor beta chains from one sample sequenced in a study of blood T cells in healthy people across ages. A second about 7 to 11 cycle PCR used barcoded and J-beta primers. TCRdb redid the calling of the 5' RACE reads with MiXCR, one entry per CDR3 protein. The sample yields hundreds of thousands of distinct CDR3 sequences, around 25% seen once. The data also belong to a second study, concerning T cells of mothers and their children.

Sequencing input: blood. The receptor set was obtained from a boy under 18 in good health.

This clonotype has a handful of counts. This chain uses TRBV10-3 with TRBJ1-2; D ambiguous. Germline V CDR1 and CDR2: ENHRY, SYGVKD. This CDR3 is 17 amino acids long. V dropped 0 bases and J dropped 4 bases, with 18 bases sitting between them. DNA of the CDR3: TGTGCCATCAGTGAGTCGGGTGCGAGTGGCCCAGTCTATGGCTACACCTTC. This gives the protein CAISESGASGPVYGYTF.

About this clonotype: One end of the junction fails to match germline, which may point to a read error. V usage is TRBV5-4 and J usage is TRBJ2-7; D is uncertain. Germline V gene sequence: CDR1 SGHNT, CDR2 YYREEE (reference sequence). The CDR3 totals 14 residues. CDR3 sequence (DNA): TGTGCCAGCAGCGCGGCGCTACGACCCTACGGGCAGTACTTC. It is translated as CASSAALRPYGQYF.

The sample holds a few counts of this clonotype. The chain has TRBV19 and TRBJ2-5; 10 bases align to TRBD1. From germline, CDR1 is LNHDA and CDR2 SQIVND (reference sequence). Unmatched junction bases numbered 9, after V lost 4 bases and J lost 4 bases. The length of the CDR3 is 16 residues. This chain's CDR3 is CASSTFRTGGGETQYF. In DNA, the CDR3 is TGTGCCAGTAGTACCTTCAGGACAGGGGGTGGAGAGACCCAGTACTTC. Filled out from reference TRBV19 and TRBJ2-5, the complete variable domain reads DGGITQSPKYLFRKEGQNVTLSCEQNLNHDAMYWYRQDPGQGLRLIYYSQIVNDFQKGDIAEGYSVSREKKESFPLTVTSAQKNPTAFYLCASSTFRTGGGETQYFGPGTRLLVL.

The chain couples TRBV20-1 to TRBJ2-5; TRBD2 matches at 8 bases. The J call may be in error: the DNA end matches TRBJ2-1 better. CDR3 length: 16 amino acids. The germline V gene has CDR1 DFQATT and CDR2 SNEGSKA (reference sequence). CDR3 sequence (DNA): TGCAGTGCTACTCGGGGACTAGGTACGTCCTACAATGAGCAGTTCTTC. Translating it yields CSATRGLGTSYNEQFF.

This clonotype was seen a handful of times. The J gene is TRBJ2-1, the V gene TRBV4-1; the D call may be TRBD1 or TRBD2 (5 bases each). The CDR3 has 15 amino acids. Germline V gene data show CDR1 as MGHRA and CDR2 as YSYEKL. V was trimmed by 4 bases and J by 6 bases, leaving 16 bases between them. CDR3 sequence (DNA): TGCGCCAGCAGCCCCGTCCCGGGACCTCCCAATGAGCAGTTCTTC. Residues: CASSPVPGPPNEQFF.

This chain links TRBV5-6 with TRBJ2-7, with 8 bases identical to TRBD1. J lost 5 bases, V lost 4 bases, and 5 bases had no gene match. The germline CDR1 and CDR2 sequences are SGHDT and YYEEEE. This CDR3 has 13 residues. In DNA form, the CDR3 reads TGTGCCAGCAGCCCGGGACAGGCCCACGAGCAGTACTTC. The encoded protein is CASSPGQAHEQYF.

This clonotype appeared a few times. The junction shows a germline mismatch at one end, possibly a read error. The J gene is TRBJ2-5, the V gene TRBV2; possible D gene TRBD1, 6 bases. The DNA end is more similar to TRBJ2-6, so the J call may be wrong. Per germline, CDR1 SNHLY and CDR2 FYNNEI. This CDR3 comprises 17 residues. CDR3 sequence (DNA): TGTACCAGCATCAACAGGGAATTAGTTTCTGGGGCCAACGTCCTGACTTTC. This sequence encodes CTSINRELVSGANVLTF.

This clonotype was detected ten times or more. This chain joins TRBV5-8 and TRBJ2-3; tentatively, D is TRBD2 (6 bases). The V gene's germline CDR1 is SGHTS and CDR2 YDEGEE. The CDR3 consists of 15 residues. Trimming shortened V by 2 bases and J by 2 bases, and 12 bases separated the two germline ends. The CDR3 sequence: CASSLAGGLTDTQYF. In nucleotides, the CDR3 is TGTGCCAGCAGCTTAGCCGGAGGGCTCACAGATACGCAGTATTTT.

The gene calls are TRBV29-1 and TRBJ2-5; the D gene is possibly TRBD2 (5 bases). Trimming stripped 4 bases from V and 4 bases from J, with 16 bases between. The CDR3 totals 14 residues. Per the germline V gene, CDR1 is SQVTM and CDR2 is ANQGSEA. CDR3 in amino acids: CSVGYGQAGETQYF. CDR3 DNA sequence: TGCAGCGTTGGGTACGGGCAGGCGGGAGAGACCCAGTACTTC.

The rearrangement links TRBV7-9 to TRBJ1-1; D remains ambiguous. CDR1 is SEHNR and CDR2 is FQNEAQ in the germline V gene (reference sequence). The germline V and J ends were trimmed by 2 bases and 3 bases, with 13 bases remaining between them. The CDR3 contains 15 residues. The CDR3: CASSLITGGDTEAFF. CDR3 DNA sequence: TGTGCCAGCAGCTTAATTACGGGAGGAGACACTGAAGCTTTCTTT. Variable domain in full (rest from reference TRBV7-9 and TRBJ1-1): DTGVSQNPRHKITKRGQNVTFRCDPISEHNRLYWYRQTLGQGPEFLTYFQNEAQLEKSRLLSDRFSAERPKGSFSTLEIQRTEQGDSAMYLCASSLITGGDTEAFFGQGTRLTVV.

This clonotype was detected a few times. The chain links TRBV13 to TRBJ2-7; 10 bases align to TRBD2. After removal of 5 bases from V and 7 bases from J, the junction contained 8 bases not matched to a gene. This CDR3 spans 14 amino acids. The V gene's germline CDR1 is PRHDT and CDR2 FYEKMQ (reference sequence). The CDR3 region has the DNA TGTGCCAGCAGCAGAGCGGGAGGGGCCCTGGAGCAGTACTTC. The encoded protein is CASSRAGGALEQYF.

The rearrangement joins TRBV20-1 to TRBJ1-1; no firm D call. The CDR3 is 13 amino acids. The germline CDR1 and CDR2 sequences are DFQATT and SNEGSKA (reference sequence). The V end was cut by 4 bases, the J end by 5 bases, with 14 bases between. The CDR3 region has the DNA TGCAGTGCTAAACCGGGGTCCGTGACTGAAGCTTTCTTT. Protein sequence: CSAKPGSVTEAFF.

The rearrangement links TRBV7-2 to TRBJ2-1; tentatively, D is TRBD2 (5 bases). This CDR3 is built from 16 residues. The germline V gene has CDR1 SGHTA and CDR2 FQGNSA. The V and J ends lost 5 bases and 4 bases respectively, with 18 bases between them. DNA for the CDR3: TGTGCCAGCAGCCACACGGACTCAGTACTTTACAATGAGCAGTTCTTC. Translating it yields CASSHTDSVLYNEQFF.

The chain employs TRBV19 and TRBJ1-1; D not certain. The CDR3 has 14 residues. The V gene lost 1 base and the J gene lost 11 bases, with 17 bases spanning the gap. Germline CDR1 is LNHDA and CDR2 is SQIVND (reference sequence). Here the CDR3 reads CASSIGWSSDQAFF. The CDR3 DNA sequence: TGTGCCAGTAGTATAGGTTGGTCCTCGGATCAGGCTTTCTTT.

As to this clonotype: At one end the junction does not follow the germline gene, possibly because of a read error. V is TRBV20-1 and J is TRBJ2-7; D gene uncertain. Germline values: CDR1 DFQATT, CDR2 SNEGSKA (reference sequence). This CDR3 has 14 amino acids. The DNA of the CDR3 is TGCAGCGCTAGACCAGAGACGGAATCCTACGAGCAGTACTTC. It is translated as CSARPETESYEQYF.

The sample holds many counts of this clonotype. CDR3 bases: TGTGCCAGCAGCGGAGATGAAAAACTGTTTTTT. Translating gives CASSGDEKLFF. This chain links TRBV27 with TRBJ1-4; D call uncertain. Trimming left V 6 bases short and J 6 bases short, with 5 bases between. The germline V gene encodes CDR1 MNHEY and CDR2 SMNVEV (reference sequence). The CDR3 loop spans 11 amino acids.